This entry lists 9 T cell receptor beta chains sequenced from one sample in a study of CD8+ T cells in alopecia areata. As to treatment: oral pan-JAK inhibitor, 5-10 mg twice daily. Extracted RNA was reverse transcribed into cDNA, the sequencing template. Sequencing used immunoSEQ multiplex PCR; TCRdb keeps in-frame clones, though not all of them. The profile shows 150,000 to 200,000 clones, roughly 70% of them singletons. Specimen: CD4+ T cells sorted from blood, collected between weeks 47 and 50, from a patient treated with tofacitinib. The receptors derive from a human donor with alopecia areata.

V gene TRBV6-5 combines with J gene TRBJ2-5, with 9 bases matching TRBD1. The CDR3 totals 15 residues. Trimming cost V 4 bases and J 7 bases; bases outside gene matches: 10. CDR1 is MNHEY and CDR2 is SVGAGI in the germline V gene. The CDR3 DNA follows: TGTGCCAGCAGTTCCCCCACCAAGACAGGGGGGACCCAGTACTTC. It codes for CASSSPTKTGGTQYF.

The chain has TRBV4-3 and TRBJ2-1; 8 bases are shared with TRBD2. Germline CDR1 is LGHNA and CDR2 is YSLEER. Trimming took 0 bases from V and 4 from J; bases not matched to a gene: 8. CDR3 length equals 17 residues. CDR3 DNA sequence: TGCGCCAGCAGCCAAGATGTTTCTAGCGGGTTTTACAATGAGCAGTTCTTC. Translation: CASSQDVSSGFYNEQFF.

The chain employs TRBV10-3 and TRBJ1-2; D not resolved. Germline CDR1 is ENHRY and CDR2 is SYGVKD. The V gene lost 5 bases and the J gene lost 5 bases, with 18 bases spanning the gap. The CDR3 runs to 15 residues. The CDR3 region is CAISSSVEGLYGYTF. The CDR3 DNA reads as TGTGCCATCAGTTCCTCAGTGGAGGGATTGTATGGCTACACCTTC.

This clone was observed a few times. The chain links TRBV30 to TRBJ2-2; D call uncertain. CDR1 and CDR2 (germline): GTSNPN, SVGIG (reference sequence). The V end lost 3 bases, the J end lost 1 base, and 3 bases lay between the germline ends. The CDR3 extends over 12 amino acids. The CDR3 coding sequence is TGTGCCTGGAGACAGAACACCGGGGAGCTGTTTTTT. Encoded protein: CAWRQNTGELFF.

CDR3 residues: CSVKVYNTQYF. CDR3 nucleotide sequence: TGCAGCGTTAAGGTTTACAATACGCAGTATTTT. This sequence joins TRBV29-1 and TRBJ2-3, with D unresolved. V dropped 5 bases and J dropped 7 bases, with 10 bases sitting between them. Germline V gene data show CDR1 as SQVTM and CDR2 as ANQGSEA. The CDR3 is 11 amino acids.

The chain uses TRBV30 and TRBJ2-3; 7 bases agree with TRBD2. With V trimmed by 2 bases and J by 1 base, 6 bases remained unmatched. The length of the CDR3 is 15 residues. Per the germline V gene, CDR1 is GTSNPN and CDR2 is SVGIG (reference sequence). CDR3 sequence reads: CAWSFGGGGTDTQYF. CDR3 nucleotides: TGTGCCTGGAGTTTCGGCGGGGGTGGCACAGATACGCAGTATTTT.

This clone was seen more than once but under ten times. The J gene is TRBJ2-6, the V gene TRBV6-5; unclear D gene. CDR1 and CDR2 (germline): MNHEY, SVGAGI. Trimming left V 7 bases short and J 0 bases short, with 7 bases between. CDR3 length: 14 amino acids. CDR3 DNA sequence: TGTGCCAGCACTCCTCTCTCTGGGGCCAACGTCCTGACTTTC. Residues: CASTPLSGANVLTF.

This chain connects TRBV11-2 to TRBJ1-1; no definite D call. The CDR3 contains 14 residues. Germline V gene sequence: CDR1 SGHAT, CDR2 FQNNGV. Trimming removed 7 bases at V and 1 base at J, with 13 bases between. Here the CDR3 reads CASKGSPANTEAFF. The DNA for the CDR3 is TGTGCCAGCAAGGGCAGCCCCGCGAACACTGAAGCTTTCTTT. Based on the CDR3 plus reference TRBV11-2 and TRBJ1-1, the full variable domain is EAGVAQSPRYKIIEKRQSVAFWCNPISGHATLYWYQQILGQGPKLLIQFQNNGVVDDSQLPKDRFSAERLKGVDSTLKIQPAKLEDSAVYLCASKGSPANTEAFFGQGTRLTVV.

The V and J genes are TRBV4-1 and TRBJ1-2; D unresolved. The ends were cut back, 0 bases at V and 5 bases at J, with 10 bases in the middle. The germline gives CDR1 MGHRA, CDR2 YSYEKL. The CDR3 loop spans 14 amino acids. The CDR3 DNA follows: TGCGCCAGCAGCCAAGACTTCATCGGATATGGCTACACCTTC. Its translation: CASSQDFIGYGYTF.